These 28 T cell receptor beta chains came from one sample sequenced in a study of cytomegalovirus exposure and HLA in healthy donors (TCRdb year 2017). Receptor libraries were prepared by the immunoSEQ multiplex PCR assay. For the multiplex PCR, a mixture combining 60 forward primers for TCR Vbeta segments and 13 reverse primers for TCR Jbeta segments was used. TCRdb carries this immuneACCESS record with in-frame sequences only. Its versions omit some clonotypes, under half of them owing to an unresolved V gene in the studies checked, with the rest unexplained. This sample comprises roughly 190,000 clones, about 80% of them detected only once. The top ten constitute 13% to 15% of the sample. Sequenced: PBMCs. The source is a woman in her thirties in good health and CMV-seropositive.

The chain combines TRBV4-1 with TRBJ2-2, with 11 bases identical to TRBD2. This CDR3 contains 16 residues. Germline loops: CDR1 MGHRA, CDR2 YSYEKL. J was trimmed by 6 bases and V by 1 base; bases with no gene match: 4. CDR3 nucleotides: TGCGCCAGCAGCCAAGGGGTACTAGCGGGAGCCGGGGAGCTGTTTTTT. It is translated as CASSQGVLAGAGELFF.

The genes are TRBV11-3 and TRBJ2-1, with TRBD2 matching over 7 bases. CDR3 length equals 13 residues. Losses at the gene ends were 0 bases for V and 10 bases for J; bases not matched to a gene: 3. The V gene's germline CDR1 is SGHNT and CDR2 YENEEA. The CDR3 DNA sequence: TGTGCCAGCAGCTTAGAGCGGGAGAAGGAGCAGTTCTTC. Protein: CASSLEREKEQFF. The whole variable domain, filled in from reference TRBV11-3 and TRBJ2-1, reads EAGVVQSPRYKIIEKKQPVAFWCNPISGHNTLYWYLQNLGQGPELLIRYENEEAVDDSQLPKDRFSAERLKGVDSTLKIQPAELGDSAVYLCASSLEREKEQFFGPGTRLTVL.

The chain recombines TRBV5-4 with TRBJ1-2; no reliable D call. V shed 9 bases and J shed 0 bases, with 15 bases lying between them. CDR3 length: 14 residues. The V gene's germline CDR1 is SGHNT and CDR2 YYREEE (reference sequence). The CDR3 is CANLPGVSNYGYTF. The CDR3 DNA is TGTGCCAACCTCCCCGGGGTTTCTAACTATGGCTACACCTTC.

This clone has only one observation. The genes are TRBV6-6 and TRBJ1-1, with 7 bases fitting TRBD1. V dropped 5 bases and J dropped 5; count of bases not matched to a gene: 8. Germline V CDR1 and CDR2: MNHNY, SVGAGI (reference sequence). This CDR3 has 14 residues. In DNA form, the CDR3 reads TGTGCCAGCAGTCCCGGACAGGTCCTTACTGAAGCTTTCTTT. The encoded protein is CASSPGQVLTEAFF.

The chain recombines TRBV5-1 with TRBJ2-3; TRBD1 aligns across 7 bases. CDR1 is SGHRS and CDR2 is YFSETQ in the germline V gene. V dropped 2 bases and J dropped 4; count of bases not matched to a gene: 4. The CDR3 is 14 amino acids. For the CDR3, the DNA is TGCGCCAGCAGCTTACAGGGGATGGCAGATACGCAGTATTTT. Translation: CASSLQGMADTQYF.

V gene TRBV19 combines with J gene TRBJ1-1, with 10 bases identical to TRBD1. This CDR3 region has 13 residues. CDR1 and CDR2 from the germline V gene are LNHDA and SQIVND (reference sequence). Germline trimming cut 3 bases from V and 6 bases from J; bases unmatched to any gene: 1. For the CDR3, the DNA is TGTGCCAGTAGTATCGGACAGGGGGCTGAAGCTTTCTTT. Translating it yields CASSIGQGAEAFF.

A few counts support this clone. This chain joins TRBV10-3 and TRBJ1-2; the D is unclear. V lost 0 bases, J lost 7 bases, and 6 bases lay in between. Germline-derived CDR1 and CDR2 are ENHRY and SYGVKD. The CDR3 runs to 12 residues. The CDR3 reads CAISESGLGYTF. In DNA, the CDR3 is TGTGCCATCAGTGAGTCGGGCCTTGGCTACACCTTC.

The rearrangement uses TRBV4-1 and TRBJ1-2; 10 nucleotides align to TRBD1. The J segment lost 3 bases and the V segment lost 2 bases, leaving 9 bases of the junction unmatched. Germline V gene sequence: CDR1 MGHRA, CDR2 YSYEKL. The CDR3 has 17 residues. The CDR3 nucleotides read TGCGCCAGCAGCCAACGTGTAGGGGACAGGGGATACTATGGCTACACCTTC. Translating it yields CASSQRVGDRGYYGYTF.

The chain carries TRBV7-9 and TRBJ2-5, with a possible D match to TRBD2 (6 bases). CDR1 SEHNR and CDR2 FQNEAQ come from the germline V gene (reference sequence). With 5 bases removed from V and 3 bases from J, the gap between germline ends came to 10 bases. This CDR3 is built from 13 residues. Here the CDR3 reads CASSPGAEETQYF. The CDR3 DNA sequence: TGTGCCAGCAGCCCGGGAGCCGAAGAGACCCAGTACTTC.

The chain links TRBV4-2 to TRBJ1-2, with a tentative D call TRBD1 (5 bases). The CDR3 sequence is 15 residues long. The germline V gene encodes CDR1 LGHNA and CDR2 YNFKEQ. V shed 0 bases and J shed 5 bases, with 13 bases lying between them. The CDR3 here is CASSQEAGEFYGYTF. The CDR3 region has the DNA TGTGCCAGCAGCCAAGAAGCGGGGGAGTTTTATGGCTACACCTTC.

The gene calls are TRBV15 and TRBJ2-3, with 9 bases matching TRBD1. Germline CDR1 reads LNHNV; CDR2 reads YYDKDF (reference sequence). The CDR3 is made up of 17 amino acids. V shed 1 base, J shed 2 bases, and the junction held 7 bases outside the gene matches. This CDR3 reads CATSRVWGQGLTDTQYF. CDR3 bases: TGTGCCACCAGCAGAGTCTGGGGACAGGGACTCACAGATACGCAGTATTTT.

This chain uses TRBV28 with TRBJ2-2; D uncertain. Trimming took off 5 bases at V and 4 bases at J, with 8 bases between the two ends. The CDR3 spans 13 residues. Per germline, CDR1 MDHEN and CDR2 SYDVKM. The CDR3 is CASSNRVTGELFF. The DNA for the CDR3 is TGTGCCAGCAGTAATCGTGTCACCGGGGAGCTGTTTTTT.

A note on this clone: The same CDR3 is also encoded by other DNA sequences in this sample. The chain combines TRBV5-4 with TRBJ2-5; possible D gene TRBD1, 6 bases. Germline V CDR1 and CDR2: SGHNT, YYREEE (reference sequence). This CDR3 comprises 13 residues. V was trimmed by 2 bases and J by 4 bases, leaving 9 bases between them. CDR3 amino acids: CASSLDRRETQYF. For the CDR3, the DNA is TGTGCCAGCAGCTTAGACAGGCGAGAGACCCAGTACTTC. Full variable domain (missing parts from reference TRBV5-4 and TRBJ2-5): ETGVTQSPTHLIKTRGQQVTLRCSSQSGHNTVSWYQQALGQGPQFIFQYYREEENGRGNFPPRFSGLQFPNYSSELNVNALELDDSALYLCASSLDRRETQYFGPGTRLLVL.

The chain couples TRBV7-9 to TRBJ2-7; possible D gene TRBD2, 5 bases. Germline V gene lookup returns CDR1 SEHNR and CDR2 FQNEAQ (reference sequence). V lost 5 bases to trimming and J lost 4 bases, with 18 bases between them. The CDR3 length is 15 residues. The CDR3 DNA reads TGTGCCAGCAGCCCGAGGACTGGGCTTCTTTACGAGCAGTACTTC. Its protein is CASSPRTGLLYEQYF.

The J gene is TRBJ2-7, the V gene TRBV11-2, with a possible D match to TRBD2 (6 bases). Germline lookup yields CDR1 SGHAT and CDR2 FQNNGV. V lost 1 base and J lost 4, with 20 bases in between. This CDR3 has 17 residues. The CDR3 coding sequence is TGTGCCAGCAGCTTAGTGGTCAGACCACGTGGGGGGTACGAGCAGTACTTC. It codes for CASSLVVRPRGGYEQYF.

This clone was picked up a small number of times. The J gene is TRBJ1-1, the V gene TRBV9; D unclear. V lost 0 bases and J lost 2, with 11 bases in between. Germline V gene lookup returns CDR1 SGDLS and CDR2 YYNGEE. This CDR3 is built from 15 residues. The CDR3: CASSVEGRGNTEAFF. The CDR3 DNA reads as TGTGCCAGCAGCGTAGAAGGTCGGGGAAACACTGAAGCTTTCTTT.

This clone was seen just once. The genes are TRBV28 and TRBJ1-3, with 9 bases fitting TRBD1. Germline CDR1 reads MDHEN; CDR2 reads SYDVKM. J lost 2 bases, V lost 5 bases, and 10 bases had no gene match. CDR3 length: 17 residues. The CDR3 reads CASSPGDRVLTGNTIYF. CDR3 nucleotides: TGTGCCAGCAGTCCCGGGGACAGGGTCTTGACTGGAAACACCATATATTTT.

The chain is built from TRBV13 and TRBJ2-1, with TRBD2 matching over 11 bases. In germline, CDR1 is PRHDT, CDR2 FYEKMQ (reference sequence). The junction had 3 bases not matched to a gene; V was cut back by 6 bases and J by 2 bases. The CDR3 spans 15 residues. CDR3 amino acids: CASSFSGRAYNEQFF. CDR3 nucleotides: TGTGCCAGCAGTTTTAGCGGGAGGGCCTACAATGAGCAGTTCTTC.

The table lists this clone with a few counts. This chain joins TRBV6-1 and TRBJ1-2, with TRBD1 identical over 7 bases. The CDR3 contains 12 residues. CDR1 is MNHNS, CDR2 SASEGT, per germline. The J segment lost 8 bases and the V segment lost 5 bases, leaving 5 bases of the junction unmatched. The CDR3 DNA follows: TGTGCCAGCAGTCCGACAGGGACAGGCTACACCTTC. Translation gives CASSPTGTGYTF.

The genes are TRBV5-4 and TRBJ2-1; D is unclear. CDR3 length: 15 amino acids. The V end lost 4 bases, the J end lost 11 bases, and 22 bases lay between the germline ends. Per germline, CDR1 SGHNT and CDR2 YYREEE (reference sequence). CDR3 residues: CASSHRINGIAKQFF. The CDR3 nucleotides are TGTGCCAGCAGCCACCGAATTAATGGTATAGCCAAGCAGTTCTTC.

J is TRBJ2-1 and V is TRBV6-5; 8 nucleotides align to TRBD1. Germline CDR1 and CDR2: MNHEY and SVGAGI. The CDR3 has 14 residues. The V gene end was trimmed by 5 bases and the J gene end by 4 bases; junction bases not matched to a gene: 4. This CDR3 is CASSVQGVYNEQFF. In DNA, the CDR3 is TGTGCCAGCAGTGTACAGGGGGTATACAATGAGCAGTTCTTC.

The chain recombines TRBV15 with TRBJ1-4; TRBD1 aligns across 7 bases. Germline-derived CDR1 and CDR2 are LNHNV and YYDKDF (reference sequence). The V gene end was trimmed by 3 bases and the J gene end by 0 bases; junction bases not matched to a gene: 1. The CDR3 totals 15 residues. CDR3: CATSRGTATNEKLFF. CDR3 nucleotides: TGTGCCACCAGCAGGGGGACAGCAACTAATGAAAAACTGTTTTTT.

J is TRBJ2-7 and V is TRBV7-6; a weak D match, TRBD1 (6 bases). Germline V gene sequence: CDR1 SGHVS, CDR2 FNYEAQ. Deletions cut 5 bases from V and 0 bases from J, with 11 bases between. The CDR3 runs 14 residues. CDR3 amino acids: CASSLDRTSYEQYF. The CDR3 nucleotides read TGTGCCAGCAGCCTAGACAGGACCTCCTACGAGCAGTACTTC. Looking up the rest from reference TRBV7-6 and TRBJ2-7 gives the full variable domain: GAGVSQSPRYKVTKRGQDVALRCDPISGHVSLYWYRQALGQGPEFLTYFNYEAQQDKSGLPNDRFSAERPEGSISTLTIQRTEQRDSAMYRCASSLDRTSYEQYFGPGTRLTVT.

The chain is built from TRBV10-3 and TRBJ2-5; a weak D match, TRBD1 (5 bases). Deletions cut 7 bases from V and 3 bases from J, with 6 bases between. In germline, CDR1 is ENHRY, CDR2 SYGVKD. This CDR3 contains 11 residues. DNA of the CDR3: TGTGCCATCAAAGGGGAAGAGACCCAGTACTTC. This gives the protein CAIKGEETQYF.

The chain uses TRBV19 and TRBJ1-2; D is ambiguous. The CDR3 consists of 15 residues. Between the trimmed V and J ends, which lost 9 bases and 8 bases, there was a span of 25 bases. Germline V gene data show CDR1 as LNHDA and CDR2 as SQIVND (reference sequence). The CDR3 DNA reads TGTGCCAGCACCTCACCGGGGTCGGGGTCATACGGCTACACCTTC. Encoded protein: CASTSPGSGSYGYTF.

The gene calls are TRBV7-2 and TRBJ2-7; the D is unclear. The CDR3 length is 12 residues. The V gene's germline CDR1 is SGHTA and CDR2 FQGNSA. The ends were cut back, 4 bases at V and 7 bases at J, with 11 bases in the middle. CDR3 sequence: CASSSISGEQYF. CDR3 DNA: TGTGCCAGCAGCTCTATTAGTGGTGAGCAGTACTTC.

This clone has more than one count but fewer than ten. The chain employs TRBV6-5 and TRBJ2-2; the D is unclear. CDR1 is MNHEY, CDR2 SVGAGI, per germline. The CDR3 covers 12 residues. V lost 7 bases to trimming and J lost 3 bases, with 6 bases between them. In DNA, the CDR3 is TGTGCCAGCACCCCCGACACCGGGGAGCTGTTTTTT. It codes for CASTPDTGELFF.

The table lists this clone with a few counts. This sequence joins TRBV6-1 and TRBJ1-3; possibly TRBD1 for D (5 bases). V lost 5 bases and J lost 4, with 12 bases in between. Germline V gene sequence: CDR1 MNHNS, CDR2 SASEGT. This CDR3 has 14 residues. The CDR3: CASSSGLSGNTIYF. CDR3 sequence (DNA): TGTGCCAGCAGTTCAGGGCTCAGCGGAAACACCATATATTTT.